This T cell receptor beta chain was retrieved from a study of blood T cell repertoires in COVID-19. Study as a whole: There were acute and convalescent COVID-19 samples, and they came from the United States, Italy and Spain.

CDR3 length: 15 residues. Germline CDR1 reads SGHNT; CDR2 reads YYREEE (reference sequence). V lost 0 bases and J lost 7; bases outside the gene matches: 5. In terms of age and location, participants ranged from about 18 to 95 years and lived in about 25 US areas. Using immunoSEQ multiplex PCR, the repertoire was profiled, and TCRdb retains in-frame clones only, with some absent. The table shows roughly 520,000 clones, with 88% occurring only once. This clonotype was sampled from a woman aged 40 to 50 who had recovered from COVID-19. The chain is built from TRBV5-4 and TRBJ2-7; 12 bases map to TRBD2. The material sequenced was PBMCs or T cells enriched from blood (not recorded which). The CDR3 coding sequence is TGTGCCAGCAGCTTGGGGACTAGCGGGGACCGAGAGCAGTACTTC. Translated, it gives CASSLGTSGDREQYF.